This is a list of T cell receptor beta chains from one sample in a study of T cells in Graves' hyperthyroidism and ophthalmopathy. In TCRdb, the multiplex PCR reads were re-called with MiXCR into one record per CDR3 protein. This sample has about 720,000 distinct CDR3 sequences; around 20% occur once, and the top ten carry approximately 15%. The specimen was blood. The receptors derive from a woman between 50 and 59 years old with Graves' hyperthyroidism that later progressed to Graves' ophthalmopathy. CDR3s include the opening cysteine and the closing phenylalanine or tryptophan. Each record gives: clone size, V gene, J gene, D gene, CDR3 DNA, CDR3 protein. The D gene is left open where the match is weak. Clone size appears in some rows only: once, few, many, or a class for an expanded clone.

clone_size: .; v_call: TRBV6-2/TRBV6-3; j_call: TRBJ2-3; d_call: TRBD2; cdr3_nt: TGTGCCAGCAGTTCCAGACTAGCGGGGGGCCCAGGGGCGCAGTATTTT; cdr3_aa: CASSSRLAGGPGAQYF
clone_size: .; v_call: TRBV5-1; j_call: TRBJ1-2; d_call: TRBD1; cdr3_nt: TGCGCCAGCAGCCCGGGGACAGCACACTATGGCTACACCTTC; cdr3_aa: CASSPGTAHYGYTF
clone_size: many; v_call: TRBV5-1; j_call: TRBJ1-1; d_call: .; cdr3_nt: TGTGCCAGCTCACTCTCGGACACTGAAGCTTTCTTT; cdr3_aa: CASSLSDTEAFF
clone_size: .; v_call: TRBV7-9; j_call: TRBJ1-2; d_call: .; cdr3_nt: TGTGCCAGCAGCTTACCGGGTACCTATGGCTACACCTTC; cdr3_aa: CASSLPGTYGYTF
clone_size: few; v_call: TRBV19; j_call: TRBJ1-1; d_call: .; cdr3_nt: TGTGCCAATAGTGCGACCGGGACGGTGAACACTGAAGCTTTCTTT; cdr3_aa: CANSATGTVNTEAFF
clone_size: .; v_call: TRBV7-3; j_call: TRBJ2-1; d_call: .; cdr3_nt: TGTGCCAGCAGCCCCCAGCGTGGTACCGAGCAGTTCTTC; cdr3_aa: CASSPQRGTEQFF
clone_size: many; v_call: TRBV5-1; j_call: TRBJ1-1; d_call: .; cdr3_nt: TGCGCCAGCAGTTCCAGGGGAGACACTGAAGCTTTCTTT; cdr3_aa: CASSSRGDTEAFF
clone_size: many; v_call: TRBV12-3/TRBV12-4; j_call: TRBJ2-2; d_call: TRBD2; cdr3_nt: TGTGCCAGCAGCCTCGGGACTAGCGGGGGGGCGGTCACCGGGGAGCTGTTTTTT; cdr3_aa: CASSLGTSGGAVTGELFF
clone_size: many; v_call: TRBV9; j_call: TRBJ2-5; d_call: .; cdr3_nt: TGTGCCAGCAGCGTAGGGGGGCGCCAAGAGACCCAGTACTTC; cdr3_aa: CASSVGGRQETQYF
clone_size: few; v_call: TRBV18; j_call: TRBJ2-2; d_call: .; cdr3_nt: TGTGCCAGCTCACCCGGGACCTCATCGAACACCGGGGAGCTGTTTTTT; cdr3_aa: CASSPGTSSNTGELFF
clone_size: few; v_call: TRBV9; j_call: TRBJ1-5; d_call: .; cdr3_nt: TGTGCCAGCAGCGTAGACGGTACAAGTCAGCCCCAGCATTTT; cdr3_aa: CASSVDGTSQPQHF